The T cell receptor beta chain described here comes from a study of blood T cell repertoires in COVID-19. V gave up 5 bases and J gave up 2 bases, with 10 bases separating them. The germline gives CDR1 SGHRS, CDR2 YFSETQ. The CDR3 covers 13 residues. Assay used: immunoSEQ multiplex PCR; TCRdb lists only in-frame clones, some missing. Among roughly 180,000 clones listed, roughly 86% were seen once. The receptor comes from a woman under 40 with active or convalescent COVID-19. The sequencing sample was made of peripheral blood. The chain employs TRBV5-1 and TRBJ1-2, with D hard to call. CDR3 amino acids: CASRSDNNYGYTF. DNA of the CDR3: TGCGCCAGCAGATCCGACAACAACTATGGCTACACCTTC.